This T cell receptor (beta chain) came from a study of shared T cell receptors in the human thymus. This CDR3 is 15 amino acids long. V shed 6 bases and J shed 0 bases, with 15 bases lying between them. Germline V lookup: CDR1 MDHEN, CDR2 SYDVKM. Data came from immunoSEQ multiplex PCR; TCRdb stores just in-frame clones and leaves some out. The sample holds about 380,000 clones, approximately 95% seen once. What was sequenced was thymocytes. This TCR was sampled from a human donor. The rearrangement links TRBV28 to TRBJ2-7, with D tentatively TRBD1 or TRBD2 (5 bases each). The CDR3 nucleotides read TGTGCCAGCAGCCACGGGGCTAGGAGCTCCTACGAGCAGTACTTC. Its protein product is CASSHGARSSYEQYF.